What follows is one T cell receptor beta chain and its context. A TCRbeta library incorporating unique molecular identifiers was prepared. TCRdb re-called the PCR reads through MiXCR, storing one row per CDR3 protein. The sample holds some 550,000 distinct CDR3 sequences, about 17% seen once. This record comes from a study of T-cell reconstitution after alpha-beta-depleted transplantation in children. CDR1 SGHRS and CDR2 YFSETQ come from the germline V gene. The CDR3 is 15 amino acids. The trim removed 4 bases at V and 5 bases at J, leaving 9 bases unmatched. The specimen was PBMCs from the stem cell graft donor, collected from the stem cell graft. The chain carries TRBV5-1 and TRBJ2-7; TRBD1 aligns across 10 bases. The source is a human donor who donated a stem cell graft to a child with acute lymphoblastic leukemia. The CDR3: CASSLGTGEFDEQYF. The CDR3 coding sequence is TGCGCCAGCAGCCTAGGGACAGGGGAATTCGACGAGCAGTACTTC.